This T cell receptor beta chain emerged from a study of T cells in Graves' hyperthyroidism and ophthalmopathy. The study excluded patients with uncontrolled infection, other autoimmune disease, pregnancy or lactation. Diagnoses were made from clinical symptoms, serum measures (thyroxine and TRAb), thyroid ultrasound and orbital computed tomography. The sample holds many counts of this clonotype. Its antigen is unidentified. From RNA transcripts, TCR beta CDR3 regions were amplified. First-round RT-PCR targeting the TCR CDR3 was performed with the HTBI primer set. In TCRdb, the multiplex PCR reads were re-called with MiXCR into one record per CDR3 protein. The table records fewer than 450,000 distinct CDR3 sequences, 17% of them present only once. Study results and caveats: Most expanded thyroid clonotypes above 0.001 recurred in blood.

The V and J ends lost 6 bases and 2 bases respectively, with 13 bases between them. CDR3 size: 15 residues. Specimen: blood. The receptor was derived from a woman aged 25 to 39 with Graves' hyperthyroidism that later progressed to Graves' ophthalmopathy. The V gene is TRBV12-3 or TRBV12-4, the J gene TRBJ2-2; D is unresolved. CDR3 amino acids: CASSYPLENTGELFF. The CDR3 nucleotides read TGTGCCAGCAGCTATCCTCTTGAAAACACCGGGGAGCTGTTTTTT.